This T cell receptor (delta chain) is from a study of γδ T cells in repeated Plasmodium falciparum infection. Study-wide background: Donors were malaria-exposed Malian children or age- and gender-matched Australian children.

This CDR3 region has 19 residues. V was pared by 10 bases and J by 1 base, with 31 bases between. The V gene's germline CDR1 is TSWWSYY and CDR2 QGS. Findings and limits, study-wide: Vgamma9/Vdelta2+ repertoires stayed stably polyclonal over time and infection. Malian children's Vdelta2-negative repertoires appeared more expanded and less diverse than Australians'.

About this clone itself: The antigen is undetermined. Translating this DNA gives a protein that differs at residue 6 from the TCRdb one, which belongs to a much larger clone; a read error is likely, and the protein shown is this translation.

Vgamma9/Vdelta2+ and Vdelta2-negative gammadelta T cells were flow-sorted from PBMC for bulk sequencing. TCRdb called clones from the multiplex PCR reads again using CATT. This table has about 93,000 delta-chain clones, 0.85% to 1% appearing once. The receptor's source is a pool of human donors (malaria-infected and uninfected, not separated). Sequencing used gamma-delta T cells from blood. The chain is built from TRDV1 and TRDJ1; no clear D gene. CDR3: CAPQGFFPPSYEATDKLIF. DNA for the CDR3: TGTGCTCCGCAGGGCTTTTTCCCTCCATCGTACGAGGCCACCGATAAACTCATCTTT.